Described below is a single T cell receptor (beta chain) sequence and its context. TCRdb's table, derived via immunoSEQ multiplex PCR, lists solely in-frame clones and lacks some. The sample shows about 95,000 clones, approximately 91% of them seen only once. Looked up from germline, CDR1 is SGHAT and CDR2 is FQNNGV. The V and J ends lost 5 bases and 5 bases, in that order; junction bases with no gene match: 10. The CDR3 loop spans 17 amino acids. This entry comes from a study of control samples from healthy donors and cancer patients. The sequence came from a woman younger than 45 in good health. Sequenced input: blood. V gene TRBV11-2 combines with J gene TRBJ2-1; TRBD2 matches 12 bases. The CDR3 loop is CASSPYSSGRAHNEQFF. For the CDR3, the DNA is TGTGCCAGCAGCCCCTACTCTAGCGGGAGGGCCCACAATGAGCAGTTCTTC.